These T cell receptor beta chains were read from a single sample in a study of T cell repertoires in cytomegalovirus infection. Antigens for these TCRs are unknown. Using its own MiXCR run on the reads, TCRdb lists one record per CDR3 protein. The table lists some 500,000 distinct CDR3 sequences, roughly a third of them singletons. The material was cultured PBMCs, obtained from culture after CMV antigen stimulation. Receptor source: a human donor in good health (CMV status not recorded). Some clones in this sample may be carry-over from other donors' samples. Each CDR3 is given with its conserved first and last residue. D genes are given only for firm matches. The listing skips clone size in some rows; elsewhere it reads once, few, many or a size class.

j_call v_call clone_size d_call cdr3_nt cdr3_aa
TRBJ2-7 TRBV19 - TRBD1 TGTGCCAGTAGTATTTCAGGGACAGCCGGAACCTACGAGCAGTACTTC CASSISGTAGTYEQYF
TRBJ1-3 TRBV6-6 once - TGTGCCAGCCGAGACAGAAATGGAAACACCATATATTTT CASRDRNGNTIYF
TRBJ2-2 TRBV5-1 once - TGCGCCAGCAGCTTGCGGAGGAGTGGGGAGCTGTTTTTT CASSLRRSGELFF
TRBJ2-3 TRBV5-4 - - TGTGCCAGCAGCCAGGGGGAGGGGACAGATACGCAGTATTTT CASSQGEGTDTQYF
TRBJ1-1 TRBV12-3/TRBV12-4 - - TGTGCCAGCAGCCAATTGGTGAACACTGAAGCTTTCTTT CASSQLVNTEAFF
TRBJ2-6 TRBV12-3/TRBV12-4 - - TGTGCCAGCAGTTTAAGGGTGCATGGGGCCAACGTCCTGACTTTC CASSLRVHGANVLTF
TRBJ2-5 TRBV7-2 - - TGTGCCAGCAGCTCTAGAGTGGTAGAGACCCAGTACTTC CASSSRVVETQYF
TRBJ2-1 TRBV12-3/TRBV12-4 - TRBD2 TGTGCCAGCACCGGGACTAGCGTTCAATCTTACAATGAGCAGTTCTTC CASTGTSVQSYNEQFF
TRBJ2-2 TRBV6-2/TRBV6-3 - - TGTGCCAGCAGTTACGGGCGGGGTACGAACACCGGGGAGCTGTTTTTT CASSYGRGTNTGELFF
TRBJ1-4 TRBV14 few - TGTGCCAGCAGCCCCACGGTCGGTGTGTTTTACGAAAAACTGTTTTTT CASSPTVGVFYEKLFF
TRBJ1-2 TRBV13 - TRBD1 TGTGCCAGCAGCTTAGGAGGGACAGGGGATAACTATGGCTACACCTTC CASSLGGTGDNYGYTF
TRBJ2-5 TRBV5-6 - - TGTGCCAGCAGCAGAGAATGGACCCAGTACTTC CASSREWTQYF
TRBJ1-5 TRBV10-3 few - TGTGCCATCAGTGAGGCGCCGGATAGCAATCAGCCCCAGCATTTT CAISEAPDSNQPQHF
TRBJ2-2 TRBV6-5 - - TGTGCCAGCAGCACTATAAACACCGGGGAGCTGTTTTTT CASSTINTGELFF
TRBJ1-2 TRBV5-4 few TRBD1 TGTGCCAGCAGCCAGGGACAGGGGAAGGGCGGCTACACCTTC CASSQGQGKGGYTF
TRBJ2-6 TRBV12-3/TRBV12-4 few - TGTGCCAGCAGTCCAGCCTGGGGGGCGGGGGCCAACGTCCTGACTTTC CASSPAWGAGANVLTF
TRBJ2-1 TRBV20-1 - - TGCAGTGCTAGAACATACGGTGGAGACAATGAGCAGTTCTTC CSARTYGGDNEQFF
TRBJ2-7 TRBV6-2/TRBV6-3 - - TGTGCCAGCAGTTACTCTGTGGGAACCACGGACGTCTACGAGCAGTACTTC CASSYSVGTTDVYEQYF
TRBJ2-3 TRBV15 - - TGTGCCACCAGCAGAGAGTACGACAGGAGCACAGATACGCAGTATTTT CATSREYDRSTDTQYF
TRBJ2-2 TRBV7-2 many TRBD2 TGTGCCAGCAGCTTAGGGGGACTAGCGGTTAACACCGGGGAGCTGTTTTTT CASSLGGLAVNTGELFF
TRBJ2-1 TRBV28 - TRBD2 TGTGCCAGCAGCTCGGGAACAGGGACTAGCGGGAGGGCCTTCTACAATGAGCAGTTCTTC CASSSGTGTSGRAFYNEQFF
TRBJ2-1 TRBV4-1 few TRBD1 TGCGCCAGCAGCCAAGCCGGGACAGGAAGGCCTTACAATGAGCAGTTCTTC CASSQAGTGRPYNEQFF
TRBJ1-3 TRBV4-1 - TRBD1 TGCGCCAGCAGCCAAAGTGGTGGGACAGGGAGGACTGGAAACACCATATATTTT CASSQSGGTGRTGNTIYF
TRBJ1-1 TRBV4-2 - TRBD1 TGTGCCAGCAGAGTCCCGGGACAGGGGCTGGACACTGAAGCTTTCTTT CASRVPGQGLDTEAFF